Described below is a single TCR beta chain sequence and its context. CDR3 length: 12 amino acids. The junction had 0 bases not matched to a gene; V was cut back by 2 bases and J by 5 bases. Germline V lookup: CDR1 PRHDT, CDR2 FYEKMQ (reference sequence). The data were taken from a study of CD8+ T cells in alopecia areata. Reverse transcription of extracted RNA yielded cDNA, which provided the sequencing template. Libraries were prepared by immunoSEQ multiplex PCR; TCRdb keeps only in-frame clonotypes and omits some of them. The sample has over 200,000 clones, 57% seen once. The genes are TRBV13 and TRBJ2-7, with 7 bases lining up with TRBD2. The receptor was derived from a human donor with alopecia areata. Sequenced here: CD4+ T cells sorted from blood, sampled at week 0. In DNA form, the CDR3 reads TGTGCCAGCAGCTTACGGGGGGACGAGCAGTACTTC. Protein sequence: CASSLRGDEQYF.